The 14 T cell receptor beta chains in this list originate from one sample, sequenced in a study of T cells in Graves' hyperthyroidism and ophthalmopathy. RNA transcripts gave rise to amplified TCR beta CDR3 regions. The primer set for the first-round RT-PCR of the TCR CDR3 was HTBI. In TCRdb, the multiplex PCR reads were re-called with MiXCR into one record per CDR3 protein. The profile covers about 510,000 distinct CDR3 sequences, with over 45% appearing a single time and around two fifths taken by the ten largest. Sequencing input: peripheral blood or thyroid tissue (not recorded which). The receptors here all came from an adult woman with Graves' disease, either hyperthyroidism or ophthalmopathy (not recorded which).

There are a few counts of this clonotype. This chain links TRBV18 with TRBJ1-2; a weak D match, TRBD1 (5 bases). This CDR3 contains 13 residues. Germline loops: CDR1 KGHSH, CDR2 LQKENI. Trimming cost V 3 bases and J 5 bases, with 10 bases left between them. DNA of the CDR3: TGTGCCAGCTCACCTAGGGGTATATATGGCTACACCTTC. This gives the protein CASSPRGIYGYTF.

This chain connects TRBV7-9 to TRBJ1-6; 7 positions match TRBD1. Germline V gene data show CDR1 as SEHNR and CDR2 as FQNEAQ (reference sequence). The CDR3 contains 15 residues. With V trimmed by 5 bases and J by 6 bases, 7 bases remained unmatched. The CDR3 loop reads CASSPWGQSNSPLHF. CDR3 nucleotides: TGTGCCAGCAGCCCATGGGGACAGTCTAATTCACCCCTCCACTTT.

This clonotype has a count of ten or more. This chain uses TRBV19 with TRBJ1-2, with 8 bases lining up with TRBD1. This CDR3 has 15 residues. The junction had 5 bases not matched to a gene; V was cut back by 2 bases and J by 3 bases. Per the germline V gene, CDR1 is LNHDA and CDR2 is SQIVND (reference sequence). CDR3 nucleotide sequence: TGTGCCAGTAGTATATCAGGGGGCGCGGACTATGGCTACACCTTC. Translated: CASSISGGADYGYTF.

With regard to this clonotype: It is unclear where the CDR3 begins or ends on the DNA, so no DNA is shown, and the CDR3 is as TCRdb lists it. The chain couples TRBV11-1 to TRBJ2-5; no check of the table's D call, TRBD1, against the DNA was made. Termini included, the CDR3 measures 23 amino acids. In germline, CDR1 is SGHAT, CDR2 FQDESV (reference sequence). The CDR3: CASSHRDRNYEQYFGPGMETQYF.

The genes are TRBV29-1 and TRBJ1-5; 7 bases fit TRBD1. Germline loops: CDR1 SQVTM, CDR2 ANQGSEA. The CDR3 totals 15 residues. CDR3 DNA sequence: TGCATCACCGACAGGGTCAGGGGTAGCAATCAGCCCCAGCATTTT. Protein product: CITDRVRGSNQPQHF.

This clonotype was seen more than once but under ten times. The chain carries TRBV6-2 or TRBV6-3 and TRBJ1-5; unclear D gene. The germline CDR1 and CDR2 sequences are MNHEY and SVGEGT. Between the trimmed V and J ends, which lost 0 bases and 2 bases, there was a span of 14 bases. There are 17 residues in the CDR3. CDR3 region: CASSYSNSGMGNQPQHF. CDR3 sequence (DNA): TGTGCCAGCAGTTACTCGAATTCGGGGATGGGCAATCAGCCCCAGCATTTT.

In this sample, this clonotype turned up many times. V gene TRBV7-9 combines with J gene TRBJ2-6; 12 positions match TRBD1. CDR1 is SEHNR and CDR2 is FQNEAQ in the germline V gene (reference sequence). J lost 4 bases, V lost 5 bases, and 9 bases had no gene match. The CDR3 covers 18 residues. The CDR3 sequence is CASSRGQGARLGANVLTF. In DNA form, the CDR3 reads TGTGCCAGCAGCCGGGGACAGGGGGCCCGATTGGGGGCCAACGTCCTGACTTTC.

A few counts support this clonotype. The rearrangement joins TRBV10-3 to TRBJ1-6; weak D call: TRBD1 (5 bases). Trimming cost V 0 bases and J 6 bases, with 12 bases left between them. The germline V gene has CDR1 ENHRY and CDR2 SYGVKD. The CDR3 is made up of 16 amino acids. CDR3 sequence: CAISESWDSRNSPLHF. DNA of the CDR3: TGTGCCATCAGTGAGTCGTGGGACTCCCGTAATTCACCCCTCCACTTT.

This clonotype was observed many times. V usage is TRBV29-1 and J usage is TRBJ2-6; no definite D call. The CDR3 is 14 amino acids. Germline assignment: CDR1 SQVTM and CDR2 ANQGSEA. Trimming left V 3 bases short and J 0 bases short, with 6 bases between. The CDR3 DNA sequence: TGCAGCGTTGACGCCCGCTCTGGGGCCAACGTCCTGACTTTC. Translated: CSVDARSGANVLTF. Variable domain in full (rest from reference TRBV29-1 and TRBJ2-6): SAVISQKPSRDICQRGTSLTIQCQVDSQVTMMFWYRQQPGQSLTLIATANQGSEATYESGFVIDKFPISRPNLTFSTLTVSNMSPEDSSIYLCSVDARSGANVLTFGAGSRLTVL.

This clonotype was counted ten times or more. V gene TRBV14 combines with J gene TRBJ2-2; maybe TRBD2 (5 bases). Trimming shortened V by 2 bases and J by 6 bases, and 10 bases separated the two germline ends. The CDR3 has 14 amino acids. The V gene's germline CDR1 is SGHDN and CDR2 FVKESK. CDR3 in amino acids: CASSQTRNAGELFF. CDR3 sequence (DNA): TGTGCCAGCAGCCAAACTAGAAACGCCGGGGAGCTGTTTTTT.

A word on this clonotype: Because the CDR3 is missing its conserved closing phenylalanine or tryptophan, this is likely a read error. The limits of the CDR3 on the DNA are not certain, so only TCRdb's listed CDR3 is given. V is TRBV15 and J is TRBJ1-3. The CDR3 adds up to 8 amino acids, both ends counted. Germline lookup yields CDR1 LNHNV and CDR2 YYDKDF (reference sequence). CDR3 protein: CATSSRLA.

This clonotype appeared once. This CDR3 fails to terminate in the conserved phenylalanine or tryptophan, so it likely reflects a read error. The chain carries TRBV20-1 and TRBJ1-6, with D perhaps matching TRBD1 (5 bases). The CDR3 is made up of 14 amino acids. Germline V CDR1 and CDR2: DFQATT, SNEGSKA (reference sequence). Trimming stripped 4 bases from V and 10 bases from J, with 17 bases between. This CDR3 reads CSANQGEVNSPLHL. DNA for the CDR3: TGCAGTGCTAACCAGGGTGAGGTTAACTCACCCCTCCACCTT.

V is TRBV4-2 and J is TRBJ1-5; 7 bases align to TRBD1. J was trimmed by 4 bases and V by 1 base; bases with no gene match: 4. Germline values: CDR1 LGHNA, CDR2 YNFKEQ. The CDR3 totals 15 residues. In DNA form, the CDR3 reads TGTGCCAGCAGCCAAGGGACAGGCAAGAATCAGCCCCAGCATTTT. Amino acids: CASSQGTGKNQPQHF.

This clonotype was observed many times. The chain links TRBV20-1 to TRBJ2-7, with 9 bases that match TRBD1. The V gene's germline CDR1 is DFQATT and CDR2 SNEGSKA (reference sequence). This CDR3 contains 13 residues. V was pared by 4 bases and J by 2 bases, with 3 bases of the junction left unmatched. The CDR3 sequence: CSATDRGPYEQYF. The CDR3 nucleotides are TGCAGTGCTACGGACAGGGGACCCTACGAGCAGTACTTC.